The sequence of this TCR beta chain was determined in a study of T cells after yellow fever vaccination. As TCR cDNA was made by 5'RACE template switching, a universal primer site and UMIs were added. MiXCR, applied by TCRdb to the 5' RACE reads, yields one record per CDR3 protein. The table has some 350,000 distinct CDR3 sequences, over 4% seen once; the top ten hold around 25%. The sample holds a few counts of this clonotype. Material: PBMCs, obtained 5 days after the yellow fever booster vaccination. The receptor's source is a man between 18 and 29 years old who received the YFV17D yellow fever vaccine.

The CDR3 loop reads CASSHEAGLLNSPLHF. DNA of the CDR3: TGTGCCAGCAGCCATGAGGCAGGCCTCCTTAATTCACCCCTCCACTTT. This chain uses TRBV7-9 with TRBJ1-6; the D is unclear. The V and J ends lost 5 bases and 6 bases respectively, with 17 bases between them. The CDR3 has 16 residues. Germline V gene lookup returns CDR1 SEHNR and CDR2 FQNEAQ (reference sequence).